Listed below are T cell receptor beta chains from one sample, sequenced in a study of technical replicates of blood from several donors. Measured with immunoSEQ multiplex PCR; TCRdb has only the in-frame clones, and not every one. The repertoire holds approximately 94,000 clones, with 90% to 97% as singletons. Sequenced: T cells isolated from PBMCs. These receptors originate from a human donor in good health. Each CDR3 is given with its conserved first and last residue. Fields, in order: CDR3 length, J gene, V gene, clone size, CDR3 protein. Rows give clone size only sometimes, using once, few, many, or a class for an expanded clone.

CDR3 length: 17
J gene: TRBJ2-7
V gene: TRBV11-3
clone size: .
CDR3 protein: CASSLDIGVAGDYEQYF

CDR3 length: 16
J gene: TRBJ2-7
V gene: TRBV7-9
clone size: .
CDR3 protein: CASSLPAGTEDNEQYF

CDR3 length: 15
J gene: TRBJ2-7
V gene: TRBV7-3
clone size: .
CDR3 protein: CASSFDTSGFYEQYF

CDR3 length: 11
J gene: TRBJ1-2
V gene: TRBV29-1
clone size: .
CDR3 protein: CSVATVYGYTF

CDR3 length: 13
J gene: TRBJ1-4
V gene: TRBV29-1
clone size: .
CDR3 protein: CSVEPGIGEKLFF

CDR3 length: 12
J gene: TRBJ2-7
V gene: TRBV10-3
clone size: .
CDR3 protein: CAISMSGYEQYF

CDR3 length: 14
J gene: TRBJ2-7
V gene: TRBV7-2
clone size: .
CDR3 protein: CASRSGQGPYEQYF

CDR3 length: 13
J gene: TRBJ2-7
V gene: TRBV28
clone size: .
CDR3 protein: CASSPLSVYEQYF

CDR3 length: 14
J gene: TRBJ2-1
V gene: TRBV7-3
clone size: .
CDR3 protein: CASSPRTSGNEQFF

CDR3 length: 13
J gene: TRBJ1-2
V gene: TRBV11-1
clone size: .
CDR3 protein: CASSVTGNYGYTF

CDR3 length: 17
J gene: TRBJ2-3
V gene: TRBV6-4
clone size: .
CDR3 protein: CASSDSSGGKSTDTQYF

CDR3 length: 11
J gene: TRBJ1-2
V gene: TRBV2
clone size: once
CDR3 protein: CASSEGRGYTF

CDR3 length: 14
J gene: TRBJ2-3
V gene: TRBV2
clone size: .
CDR3 protein: CASFAGVSTDTQYF

CDR3 length: 17
J gene: TRBJ2-1
V gene: TRBV7-6
clone size: .
CDR3 protein: CASSFRLGQGGKDEQFF

CDR3 length: 14
J gene: TRBJ2-7
V gene: TRBV7-9
clone size: .
CDR3 protein: CASSGTGHSYEQYF